The 26 T cell receptor beta chains presented below share a single source sample, sequenced in a study of T-cell memory formation after mild COVID-19. A single record per CDR3 protein comes from TCRdb applying MiXCR to the 5' RACE reads. This table has more than 350,000 distinct CDR3 sequences, more than 20% appearing once. Sample: PBMCs or a T cell subset sorted from them (not recorded which). The receptor source for this set is an adult woman who had mild COVID-19 (a few samples of this study predate the infection). Cell type and time point are not known.

In this sample, this clonotype turned up a few times. The rearrangement uses TRBV12-3 or TRBV12-4 and TRBJ1-1; D is perhaps TRBD1 (5 bases). Trimming pared 6 bases from V and 2 bases from J, leaving 13 bases between. The CDR3 totals 14 residues. CDR3 region: CASSDGGLNTEAFF. The CDR3 nucleotides read TGTGCCAGCAGCGACGGGGGACTTAACACTGAAGCTTTCTTT.

The chain carries TRBV20-1 and TRBJ1-1; TRBD1 agrees at 8 bases. This CDR3 has 14 residues. CDR1 is DFQATT, CDR2 SNEGSKA, per germline (reference sequence). V was clipped by 1 base and J by 1 base; unmatched bases: 2. The CDR3 bases are TGCAGTGCTAGAGCAGGGGGCCCGAACACTGAAGCTTTCTTT. Translating gives CSARAGGPNTEAFF.

This clonotype has only a few counts. The chain carries TRBV5-1 and TRBJ2-7, with a tentative D call TRBD1 (6 bases). Germline CDR1 SGHRS, CDR2 YFSETQ. This CDR3 region has 14 residues. The germline V and J ends were trimmed by 7 bases and 3 bases, with 17 bases remaining between them. The CDR3 region has the DNA TGCGCCAGCGCTCCCGGGACACTCATCTACGAGCAGTACTTC. Translated, it gives CASAPGTLIYEQYF.

This chain joins TRBV20-1 and TRBJ2-5; 11 nucleotides align to TRBD2. Germline CDR1 and CDR2: DFQATT and SNEGSKA (reference sequence). Trimming cost V 0 bases and J 5 bases; bases outside gene matches: 5. This CDR3 comprises 15 residues. CDR3 DNA: TGCAGTGCTAGAGAAACTAGCGGGAGTTGGGAGACCCAGTACTTC. Translated: CSARETSGSWETQYF.

This sequence joins TRBV5-1 and TRBJ2-2; D is possibly TRBD2 (5 bases). Trimming left V 0 bases short and J 0 bases short, with 9 bases between. This CDR3 has 16 amino acids. The germline V gene has CDR1 SGHRS and CDR2 YFSETQ. The CDR3 DNA sequence: TGCGCCAGCAGCTTGGCGGGGTCTACGAACACCGGGGAGCTGTTTTTT. Translation: CASSLAGSTNTGELFF. The entire variable domain, with the rest obtained from reference TRBV5-1 and TRBJ2-2, is as follows: KAGVTQTPRYLIKTRGQQVTLSCSPISGHRSVSWYQQTPGQGLQFLFEYFSETQRNKGNFPGRFSGRQFSNSRSEMNVSTLELGDSALYLCASSLAGSTNTGELFFGEGSRLTVL.

The chain uses TRBV7-9 and TRBJ2-3, with D unclear. The V end was cut by 5 bases, the J end by 6 bases, with 9 bases between. Germline CDR1 and CDR2: SEHNR and FQNEAQ (reference sequence). The CDR3 extends over 12 amino acids. This CDR3 reads CASSPDGDTQYF. CDR3 nucleotide sequence: TGTGCCAGCAGCCCCGACGGGGATACGCAGTATTTT. Full variable domain (rest looked up from reference TRBV7-9 and TRBJ2-3): DTGVSQNPRHKITKRGQNVTFRCDPISEHNRLYWYRQTLGQGPEFLTYFQNEAQLEKSRLLSDRFSAERPKGSFSTLEIQRTEQGDSAMYLCASSPDGDTQYFGPGTRLTVL.

The chain couples TRBV4-1 to TRBJ2-3; TRBD2 agrees at 7 bases. Germline CDR1 and CDR2: MGHRA and YSYEKL. The CDR3 is 16 amino acids. V dropped 8 bases and J dropped 0; count of bases not matched to a gene: 11. The CDR3 sequence is CASRRLWGGSTDTQYF. The DNA for the CDR3 is TGCGCCAGCCGCCGCCTCTGGGGGGGGAGCACAGATACGCAGTATTTT.

This clonotype was seen a few times. CDR3 loop: CSVEEGGFGYSGNTIYF. The CDR3 DNA sequence: TGCAGCGTTGAAGAGGGGGGATTCGGATACTCTGGAAACACCATATATTTT. The chain joins TRBV29-1 to TRBJ1-3, with a possible D match to TRBD1 (5 bases). The V gene's germline CDR1 is SQVTM and CDR2 ANQGSEA. The CDR3 length is 17 residues. The V end was cut by 0 bases, the J end by 0 bases, with 15 bases between.

This clonotype was counted only a few times. The rearrangement joins TRBV6-1 to TRBJ2-7; D not resolved. Per germline, CDR1 MNHNS and CDR2 SASEGT. The CDR3 is 15 amino acids. V dropped 2 bases and J dropped 2 bases, with 13 bases sitting between them. CDR3 DNA: TGTGCCAGCAGTGAACTCCAGGTCGGAGCCTACGAGCAGTACTTC. It translates to CASSELQVGAYEQYF.

This clonotype was seen a handful of times. J is TRBJ2-2 and V is TRBV5-1, with 7 bases matching TRBD1. Trimming removed 6 bases from V and 0 bases from J; junction bases left unmatched: 8. This CDR3 region has 16 residues. Germline V gene data show CDR1 as SGHRS and CDR2 as YFSETQ. Here the CDR3 DNA reads TGCGCCAGCAAACAGGGGACCTCGGCGAACACCGGGGAGCTGTTTTTT. It is translated as CASKQGTSANTGELFF.

The chain has TRBV24-1 and TRBJ1-5; D is undetermined. Germline V gene data show CDR1 as KGHDR and CDR2 as SFDVKD. V gave up 5 bases and J gave up 3 bases, with 7 bases separating them. This CDR3 spans 13 amino acids. CDR3 in amino acids: CATSAGDNQPQHF. The CDR3 nucleotides are TGTGCCACCAGTGCGGGAGACAATCAGCCCCAGCATTTT.

The DNA of the CDR3 is TGTGCCAGCAGCTTACGGGAGTCCCCATGGGGTGAAGCTTTCTTT. Its protein product is CASSLRESPWGEAFF. The chain uses TRBV5-6 and TRBJ1-1; D remains ambiguous. Germline V gene lookup returns CDR1 SGHDT and CDR2 YYEEEE. CDR3 size: 15 residues. Trimming pared 2 bases from V and 7 bases from J, leaving 18 bases between. Using reference TRBV5-6 and TRBJ1-1 for the parts outside the CDR3, the full variable domain is DAGVTQSPTHLIKTRGQQVTLRCSPKSGHDTVSWYQQALGQGPQFIFQYYEEEERQRGNFPDRFSGHQFPNYSSELNVNALLLGDSALYLCASSLRESPWGEAFFGQGTRLTVV.

The chain combines TRBV6-6 with TRBJ1-4, with 10 bases aligning to TRBD1. Per the germline V gene, CDR1 is MNHNY and CDR2 is SVGAGI (reference sequence). With V trimmed by 4 bases and J by 7 bases, 6 bases remained unmatched. The length of the CDR3 is 15 residues. The CDR3 bases are TGTGCCAGCAGTTTCGCGACAGGGGGCTTTGAAAAACTGTTTTTT. It codes for CASSFATGGFEKLFF.

The chain joins TRBV28 to TRBJ1-2; D perhaps matches TRBD1 (5 bases). The ends were cut back, 3 bases at V and 8 bases at J, with 19 bases in the middle. The CDR3 length is 15 residues. Germline loops: CDR1 MDHEN, CDR2 SYDVKM. The CDR3 DNA sequence: TGTGCCAGCAGTTTGGGGGGTCAAGGGAAGGGAGGCTACACCTTC. It is translated as CASSLGGQGKGGYTF.

This clonotype was found many times. The chain joins TRBV7-9 to TRBJ2-3, with TRBD2 matching over 8 bases. Germline V gene data show CDR1 as SEHNR and CDR2 as FQNEAQ (reference sequence). The CDR3 is 14 residues long. J was trimmed by 0 bases and V by 7 bases; bases with no gene match: 3. The CDR3 loop is CASIASGSTDTQYF. The CDR3 nucleotides are TGTGCCAGCATAGCTAGCGGGAGCACAGATACGCAGTATTTT.

This clonotype was recorded many times. V and J are TRBV20-1 and TRBJ2-1, with D maybe TRBD2 (5 bases). With 3 bases removed from V and 2 bases from J, the gap between germline ends came to 8 bases. The CDR3 is made up of 13 amino acids. The germline CDR1 and CDR2 sequences are DFQATT and SNEGSKA (reference sequence). The CDR3 is CSASGRTYNEQFF. CDR3 in DNA: TGCAGTGCTAGTGGGAGAACCTACAATGAGCAGTTCTTC.

This clonotype was seen a handful of times. Here the CDR3 reads CASSSGPHNEQFF. The CDR3 nucleotides read TGTGCCAGCAGCTCGGGACCTCACAATGAGCAGTTCTTC. This rearrangement joins TRBV7-9 to TRBJ2-1; the D gene could be TRBD1 or TRBD2 (5 bases each). Germline V gives CDR1 SEHNR, CDR2 FQNEAQ (reference sequence). The CDR3 contains 13 residues. The V gene lost 4 bases and the J gene lost 5 bases, with 9 bases spanning the gap.

The V and J genes are TRBV20-1 and TRBJ2-7; no clear D. The germline gives CDR1 DFQATT, CDR2 SNEGSKA (reference sequence). Trimming removed 1 base from V and 2 bases from J, with 15 bases in between. CDR3 length equals 15 residues. The CDR3 loop is CSARGRHHATYEQYF. The CDR3 DNA is TGCAGTGCTAGAGGTCGCCACCACGCTACCTACGAGCAGTACTTC.

This clonotype was seen only a few times. The chain uses TRBV6-5 and TRBJ1-2; TRBD1 matches 10 bases. The V gene's germline CDR1 is MNHEY and CDR2 SVGAGI. This CDR3 is built from 13 residues. The V gene end was trimmed by 6 bases and the J gene end by 4 bases; junction bases not matched to a gene: 2. The CDR3 reads CASRTGGVYGYTF. The DNA for the CDR3 is TGTGCCAGCAGGACAGGGGGCGTCTATGGCTACACCTTC.

This clonotype was seen many times. The genes are TRBV13 and TRBJ1-6, with 7 bases fitting TRBD1. CDR3 size: 14 residues. V was clipped by 5 bases and J by 3 bases; unmatched bases: 1. The germline V gene has CDR1 PRHDT and CDR2 FYEKMQ (reference sequence). The CDR3 nucleotides are TGTGCCAGCAGCCGGGACAGCTATAATTCACCCCTCCACTTT. Translating it yields CASSRDSYNSPLHF. Using reference TRBV13 and TRBJ1-6 for the parts outside the CDR3, the full variable domain is AAGVIQSPRHLIKEKRETATLKCYPIPRHDTVYWYQQGPGQDPQFLISFYEKMQSDKGSIPDRFSAQQFSDYHSELNMSSLELGDSALYFCASSRDSYNSPLHFGNGTRLTVT.

This clonotype has just a few counts. The V call is TRBV12-3 or TRBV12-4, the J call TRBJ1-2, with D perhaps TRBD1 (6 bases). The CDR3 is 12 residues long. Trimming pared 7 bases from V and 8 bases from J, leaving 14 bases between. The CDR3 DNA reads as TGTGCCAGCACCAGGGGATTTAGGGGCTACACCTTC. This translates into CASTRGFRGYTF.

This clonotype has a handful of counts. This rearrangement joins TRBV29-1 to TRBJ1-1; no clear D gene. Germline CDR1 is SQVTM and CDR2 is ANQGSEA. The CDR3 is 11 amino acids. The V end lost 5 bases, the J end lost 7 bases, and 11 bases lay between the germline ends. Here the CDR3 DNA reads TGCAGCGTTCTCCGAGGAAGTGAAGCTTTCTTT. It codes for CSVLRGSEAFF.

This clonotype was detected only a few times. CDR3 sequence: CAGEGRNSGNTIYF. CDR3 in DNA: TGTGCCGGGGAAGGACGGAACTCTGGAAACACCATATATTTT. The chain combines TRBV6-4 with TRBJ1-3; D unresolved. The CDR3 runs 14 residues. Germline-derived CDR1 and CDR2 are MRHNA and SNTAGT. Between the trimmed V and J ends, which lost 11 bases and 0 bases, there was a span of 14 bases.

This clonotype was observed a few times. V gene TRBV5-1 combines with J gene TRBJ2-1, with 7 positions matching TRBD2. Germline-derived CDR1 and CDR2 are SGHRS and YFSETQ. J was trimmed by 3 bases and V by 0 bases; bases with no gene match: 6. The CDR3 length is 16 residues. The DNA for the CDR3 is TGCGCCAGCAGCTTGGCGGTCGGCGGGAGCTACAATGAGCAGTTCTTC. Translated: CASSLAVGGSYNEQFF.

The V gene is TRBV12-3 or TRBV12-4, the J gene TRBJ2-3; 8 bases are shared with TRBD2. The CDR3 is 14 amino acids. Trimming cost V 4 bases and J 6 bases; bases outside gene matches: 6. CDR3 DNA: TGTGCCAGCAGTTATGGACTAGCAGTTGATACGCAGTATTTT. This codes for CASSYGLAVDTQYF.

On this clonotype: A junction end diverges from the germline sequence, so it may reflect a read error. This rearrangement joins TRBV7-7 to TRBJ2-5; D uncertain. The V gene's germline CDR1 is SSHAT and CDR2 FNYEAQ (reference sequence). This CDR3 region has 15 residues. The CDR3 loop reads CASSLTSSSQETQYF. The CDR3 coding sequence is TGTGCTAGCAGCTTAACGAGCAGCAGCCAAGAGACCCAGTACTTC.